This T cell receptor (beta chain) stems from a study of cytomegalovirus exposure and HLA in healthy donors. Study observations and caveats: Later analysis showed TCR association rates varying by HLA locus, highest for DRB1 and lowest for HLA-C. Several of the most significant clusters appeared, in a later analysis, to be linked to common viral pathogens. Compared with the roughly 730-donor mean, an Asian-associated ancestry cluster reportedly had fewer N-insertions, according to a later analysis. On later analysis, the bulk of CMV-associated TCR beta chains appeared to be HLA-restricted.

With respect to this clone: Its target is not known.

The CDR3 is 15 amino acids. Germline CDR1 LGHNT, CDR2 FRNRAP. J gave up 1 base and V 6 bases, and 4 bases lay outside the gene matches. The PCR ran on 60 Vbeta and 13 Jbeta primers. Data came from immunoSEQ multiplex PCR; TCRdb stores just in-frame clones and leaves some out. The profile covers about 220,000 clones, with roughly 80% appearing a single time and 5.5% to 7.5% taken by the ten largest. The gene calls are TRBV12-5 and TRBJ2-3; 10 nucleotides line up with TRBD2. The sequenced sample consisted of PBMCs. This sequence was found in a man in his forties in good health and CMV-seropositive. CDR3 in amino acids: CASGPGLAGTDTQYF. CDR3 sequence (DNA): TGTGCTAGTGGACCCGGACTAGCGGGCACAGATACGCAGTATTTT.